The rows below give T cell receptor beta chains drawn from one sample of a study of blood T cell repertoires in COVID-19. The protocol was immunoSEQ multiplex PCR, while the TCRdb copy is restricted to in-frame clones and leaves out a portion. The sample comprises about 300,000 clones, over 70% of which are singletons, and 1% to 1.5% rests with the top ten. Sequencing was carried out using peripheral blood. These receptors came from a woman in her fifties or sixties with acute or convalescent COVID-19. Each CDR3 is given with its conserved first and last residue. Each record gives: J gene, V gene, CDR3 protein.

TRBJ1-2	TRBV7-2	CASSSTGTGNYGYTF
TRBJ1-2	TRBV4-1	CASSPPRGQGDYGYTF
TRBJ1-5	TRBV10-3	CAISESSYIQSNQPQHF
TRBJ1-1	TRBV9	CASSVSRDEAFF
TRBJ2-6	TRBV7-2	CASSLAQGGGANVLTF
TRBJ2-2	TRBV6-1	CASSELIAGYTGELFF
TRBJ2-3	TRBV6-6	CASNDRGTTDTQYF
TRBJ2-7	TRBV28	CASSLPGLAAYEQYF
TRBJ2-5	TRBV7-9	CASSLHRTGGQTQYF
TRBJ2-2	TRBV5-1	CASSLTAASGELFF
TRBJ1-2	TRBV30	CAWSDIIYGYTF
TRBJ2-7	TRBV20-1	CSASGVLAANYEQYF
TRBJ2-7	TRBV5-1	CASSSGTGGVTYEQYF
TRBJ2-1	TRBV19	CASSKMASGSNEQFF
TRBJ2-5	TRBV14	CASSPIGQGGETQYF
TRBJ2-1	TRBV9	CASSPQPTSSNEQFF
TRBJ2-3	TRBV5-4	CASSAIADTQYF
TRBJ2-5	TRBV7-2	CASSLAVGQSQETQYF
TRBJ2-4	TRBV4-2	CASSQVQDIQYF
TRBJ1-5	TRBV2	CAGTRQGDNQPQHF
TRBJ1-1	TRBV30	CAWSGDRAGGVDTEAFF
TRBJ2-1	TRBV2	CASKSTSGYNEQFF
TRBJ2-2	TRBV11-2	CASSLMGQITGELFF
TRBJ2-5	TRBV7-2	CASSFQGAETQYF
TRBJ2-5	TRBV5-8	CASSSGAGYLETQYF
TRBJ2-1	TRBV6-5	CASLPRTAAIFWFF
TRBJ1-3	TRBV11-3	CASSPGTWSDPEDTIYF
TRBJ2-3	TRBV7-3	CASSQQGSTDTQYF
TRBJ1-4	TRBV4-2	CASSQDPQGREKLFF
TRBJ1-2	TRBV7-2	CASSRRGREKSYYGYTF
TRBJ2-6	TRBV5-1	CASRADSGGFYSGANVLTF
TRBJ1-5	TRBV6-2/TRBV6-3	CASSPTGGNQPQHF
TRBJ1-1	TRBV3-1/TRBV3-2	CASSQGARDTEAFF
TRBJ1-1	TRBV12-3/TRBV12-4	CASSLMGGAEAFF
TRBJ2-1	TRBV3-1/TRBV3-2	CASSLFGTGTGRNEQFF
TRBJ2-5	TRBV7-8	CASSLVEAGWETQYF
TRBJ2-3	TRBV6-2/TRBV6-3	CASSRRDTQYF
TRBJ2-3	TRBV27	CASSIRGGLTSTDTQYF
TRBJ1-3	TRBV18	CASSQGDGGNTIYF
TRBJ1-1	TRBV6-5	CASSFTGPTEAFF
TRBJ2-1	TRBV11-3	CASSPGLAGGGEQFF
TRBJ2-5	TRBV7-3	CASSLGSSRRETQYF
TRBJ2-2	TRBV6-6	CASSSEPRDTGELFF
TRBJ2-3	TRBV18	CASSATSGRTDTQYF
TRBJ1-4	TRBV29-1	CSVRGGRDREEKLFF
TRBJ1-2	TRBV5-8	CASSADRNYGYTF
TRBJ2-1	TRBV7-2	CASSFTGTGSYNEQFF
TRBJ1-1	TRBV10-3	CAISGQGGIERTEAFF
TRBJ1-5	TRBV5-5	CASSPRTGNQPQHF